This T cell receptor beta chain was captured in a study of T cells in Graves' hyperthyroidism and ophthalmopathy (dated by TCRdb to about 2019). Regarding the research as a whole: To identify distinguishing TCR V-J signatures, a discovery cohort of around 100 patients was used, comprising 43 with Graves' ophthalmopathy and 57 with stable Graves' hyperthyroidism. Prospective prediction of ophthalmopathy was tested in an independent validation cohort of under 20 hyperthyroidism patients and 17 patients who later progressed to ophthalmopathy. The roughly 91 discovery patients were randomly divided into training and test sets at a 7:3 ratio. The study also compared thyroid tissue and blood T-cell repertoires from more than five Graves' hyperthyroidism patients. Once sampling was done, hyperthyroidism patients were given methimazole at a starting dose of 30 mg daily, whereas ophthalmopathy patients were given high-dose intravenous methylprednisolone. The paper describes TCR Vbeta CDR3 sequencing of 135 peripheral blood samples, made up of some 42 ophthalmopathy patients, some 80 hyperthyroidism patients and 17 progressor patients. Results the study describes overall, beyond this receptor: Most expanded thyroid clonotypes (frequency above 0.001) were also detected in blood, suggesting blood repertoires may reflect thyroid immune responses. Sample size was not statistically predetermined, and investigators were not blinded to group allocation. During validation, the model predicted progression to ophthalmopathy a median of roughly 7.1 months ahead of onset, with almost 71% sensitivity and 72.22% specificity. Ophthalmopathy was separated from stable hyperthyroidism by a 13 V-J signature model, with approximately 86% sensitivity and approximately 81% specificity obtained in cross-validation and 80%/75% obtained in testing.

The TCR beta CDR3 regions were amplified from RNA transcripts. For the first round of RT-PCR on the TCR CDR3, the HTBI primer set was used together with the Qiagen OneStep RT-PCR kit. Libraries were constructed in a second round of multiplex PCR, after which size selection and purification were performed. Libraries were sequenced paired-end with 100 bp reads on an Illumina HiSeq2000. In the paper's pipeline: SOAPnuke was used to process the raw data, throwing out any read that contained adapters or uncalled bases, had a mean Phred below 15, or lacked an exact constant-primer or identifier match. COPE v1.2.5 was used to merge the high-quality paired reads, and each unique nucleotide sequence was defined as a clonotype. MiTCR v1.1 was used to align clonotypes to the IMGT TRBV, TRBD and TRBJ reference segments. Analysis was restricted to V-J combinations with a frequency above 0.0001, which covered about 99% of repertoires. A TCS score was defined as the ratio between F50 (clonal expansion) and ExV (chaos), using BLOSUM62-based TCRdist between CDR3 peptides within each V-J. Welch's t-statistics and random forest reduced 514 V-J features to around 14, which were used in a naive Bayes classifier (R e1071). Thyroid-blood repertoire similarity was quantified with the Morisita-Horn index. TCRdb trimmed the raw reads at Q25, called clones with MiXCR and kept productive beta chains. Rows with a matching CDR3 protein are joined into one entry that keeps the most common DNA and genes. TCRdb, not the authors, supplied the V and J calls. Recorded for this sample are roughly 570,000 distinct CDR3 sequences; around 42% of them occurred a single time. The ten top clones hold around 7.7% of the sample.

Looking up the germline V gene yields CDR1 SGHTA and CDR2 FQGNSA. Inclusive of the bounding cysteine and phenylalanine, the CDR3 is 11 residues long. Only the CDR3 part of the read is kept: 33 bases, read in frame from the first base. V is clipped by 8 bases and J by 9 bases, and the sequence between their germline boundaries is 11 bases long. In the case of this clonotype: Its recognized antigen is unknown. No much larger clone exists at a distance of one base, and base qualities are not known.

Stable Graves' hyperthyroidism was defined as no progression to ophthalmopathy during 18 months of follow-up. The hyperthyroidism patients were between 18 and 65 years old and newly diagnosed, with a disease duration of less than 2 months. Exclusion was applied to patients with uncontrolled infections, other autoimmune diseases, pregnancy or lactation. Diagnoses relied on clinical symptoms, serum thyroxine and TRAb, thyroid ultrasound and orbital computed tomography. Total RNA was extracted using Trizol reagent, and RNA quality was assessed on an Agilent 2100 Bioanalyzer. The chain couples TRBV7-2 to TRBJ2-4, with no confidently assigned D gene. The specimen sequenced was peripheral blood or thyroid tissue (not recorded which). The receptor's source is a woman between 18 and 30 years old with Graves' hyperthyroidism. CDR3 reads: CASGLIGIQYF. The sequenced DNA is TGTGCCAGCGGGTTGATTGGCATTCAGTACTTC.